This section outlines one T cell receptor (beta chain) sequence together with its context. The target antigen is unknown. This entry is derived from a study of shared clonotypes between healthy human individuals. Study results and caveats: The study found lower generation probabilities in non-shared clonotypes than in those shared by all four donors. Naive CD4 clonotypes were shared across a handful of donors at roughly 4.6%. Sequencing depth was expected to affect clonotype sharing among donors.

This table comes from immunoSEQ multiplex PCR, and its TCRdb copy is limited to in-frame clones, with some not included. The data contain some 2.1 million clones, about 95% of them singletons. CD45RO-negative CD8 cells positively selected for CCR7 made up the naive population, which excluded terminally differentiated effector memory CD45RA+ cells. Healthy HIV-negative adults with no recent acute infections or vaccinations were recruited as donors. Unmatched junction bases numbered 7, after V lost 5 bases and J lost 7 bases. The CDR3 length is 15 residues. Germline CDR1 and CDR2: SGHAT and FQNNGV. This clonotype was obtained from a man aged 18 to 35 in good health. This chain joins TRBV11-2 and TRBJ2-2, with 10 nucleotides matching TRBD2. What was sequenced was naive CD8+ T cells sorted from blood. This chain's CDR3 is CASSTASGRGGELFF. CDR3 nucleotides: TGTGCCAGCAGCACAGCTAGCGGGAGAGGCGGGGAGCTGTTTTTT.